Listed here is a single TCR beta chain. In the PCR, 60 Vbeta and 13 Jbeta primers were used. Measured with immunoSEQ multiplex PCR; TCRdb has only the in-frame clones, and not every one. The table records 100,000 to 150,000 clones, around 72% of them present only once. Germline V gene data show CDR1 as MNHEY and CDR2 as SMNVEV (reference sequence). The CDR3 contains 15 residues. The junction had 4 bases not matched to a gene; V was cut back by 4 bases and J by 6 bases. The data stem from a study of cytomegalovirus exposure and HLA in healthy donors. Sequenced: PBMCs. This rearrangement joins TRBV27 to TRBJ2-4; 12 bases align to TRBD1. The origin of this receptor is a woman younger than 35 in good health and CMV-seronegative. The CDR3 DNA reads TGTGCCAGCAGTTGGGGACAGGGGGCGATAAACATTCAGTACTTC. The encoded protein is CASSWGQGAINIQYF.